The 28 T cell receptor beta chains reported below all come from one sample, sequenced in a study of T cells in Graves' hyperthyroidism and ophthalmopathy. TCR beta CDR3 sequences were amplified from RNA transcripts. HTBI primers were employed in a first-round RT-PCR of the TCR CDR3. TCRdb reanalysed the multiplex PCR reads using MiXCR and keeps one entry per CDR3 protein. This table has more than 450,000 distinct CDR3 sequences, 15% to 20% appearing once. The sample was blood. These receptors came from a man in his forties or fifties with Graves' ophthalmopathy.

The gene calls are TRBV7-2 and TRBJ2-7; D ambiguous. Trimming took 0 bases from V and 6 from J, leaving 6 bases between them. CDR1 and CDR2 (germline): SGHTA, FQGNSA. This CDR3 spans 12 amino acids. The CDR3: CASSLAGLEQYF. DNA for the CDR3: TGTGCCAGCAGCTTAGCAGGGCTCGAGCAGTACTTC.

The rearrangement links TRBV30 to TRBJ1-1; no definite D call. Germline-derived CDR1 and CDR2 are GTSNPN and SVGIG (reference sequence). The V gene lost 2 bases and the J gene lost 1 base, with 5 bases spanning the gap. The CDR3 extends over 12 amino acids. This CDR3 is CAWSKPNTEAFF. The CDR3 nucleotides are TGTGCCTGGAGTAAGCCGAACACTGAAGCTTTCTTT.

The chain employs TRBV27 and TRBJ1-1; the match to TRBD1 covers 8 bases. This CDR3 has 16 amino acids. Losses at the gene ends were 6 bases for V and 4 bases for J; bases not matched to a gene: 13. Germline V gives CDR1 MNHEY, CDR2 SMNVEV (reference sequence). CDR3 sequence reads: CASSTGQVKPGTEAFF. The CDR3 coding sequence is TGTGCCAGCAGCACGGGACAGGTTAAACCGGGCACTGAAGCTTTCTTT.

The chain employs TRBV27 and TRBJ2-5; 8 bases are shared with TRBD2. The germline V gene has CDR1 MNHEY and CDR2 SMNVEV (reference sequence). This CDR3 comprises 18 residues. The V and J ends lost 2 bases and 0 bases, in that order; junction bases with no gene match: 11. Written as DNA, the CDR3 is TGTGCCAGCAGTTTAAGTATGAATAGCGGGGCGTACCAAGAGACCCAGTACTTC. This encodes CASSLSMNSGAYQETQYF.

V usage is TRBV6-2 or TRBV6-3 and J usage is TRBJ2-1, with 10 positions matching TRBD2. The V and J ends lost 4 bases and 9 bases, in that order; junction bases with no gene match: 15. Germline CDR1 is MNHEY and CDR2 is SVGEGT. The CDR3 runs to 17 residues. CDR3 nucleotides: TGTGCCAGCAGTTGGCCCGCGTCTCTAGCGGGAGACTCTGAGCAGTTCTTC. Amino acids: CASSWPASLAGDSEQFF.

This sequence joins TRBV27 and TRBJ1-5; D is unresolved. Trimming took 0 bases from V and 2 from J, leaving 8 bases between them. The CDR3 length is 15 residues. The germline CDR1 and CDR2 sequences are MNHEY and SMNVEV (reference sequence). The CDR3 DNA reads as TGTGCCAGCAGTTTATCCATACAGCGCAATCAGCCCCAGCATTTT. Its protein is CASSLSIQRNQPQHF.

This clonotype was observed at least ten times. The rearrangement joins TRBV4-1 to TRBJ1-2; D unclear. CDR3 length: 13 residues. V gave up 3 bases and J gave up 8 bases, with 13 bases separating them. Germline V gene sequence: CDR1 MGHRA, CDR2 YSYEKL. The CDR3 sequence is CASSQFWMDGYTF. The CDR3 coding sequence is TGCGCCAGCAGCCAGTTTTGGATGGACGGCTACACCTTC.

Worth noting for this clonotype: One end of the junction varies from germline; a read error may be responsible. V gene TRBV5-1 combines with J gene TRBJ2-1, with 9 bases fitting TRBD2. CDR3 size: 15 residues. Germline V lookup: CDR1 SGHRS, CDR2 YFSETQ. The CDR3 DNA follows: TGCGCCAACAGCTTGGGTAGCGGGAGTCAAAGTGAGCAGTTCTTC. Protein product: CANSLGSGSQSEQFF.

This clonotype was found a few times. This chain joins TRBV5-4 and TRBJ2-7; TRBD1 or TRBD2 may be the D gene (5 bases each). The CDR3 covers 12 residues. Germline-derived CDR1 and CDR2 are SGHNT and YYREEE (reference sequence). V shed 7 bases and J shed 5 bases, with 13 bases lying between them. The CDR3 spells CASRDEWNEQYF. CDR3 nucleotide sequence: TGTGCCAGCCGGGACGAGTGGAACGAGCAGTACTTC.

This clonotype was detected only a few times. This chain links TRBV6-1 with TRBJ2-6; 8 positions match TRBD1. The CDR3 is 18 residues long. With V trimmed by 7 bases and J by 4 bases, 15 bases remained unmatched. The germline V gene encodes CDR1 MNHNS and CDR2 SASEGT. The CDR3 DNA reads TGTGCCAGCACTCCCGCAGGGGGCGTCCCTTCCGGGGCCAACGTCCTGACTTTC. Translation gives CASTPAGGVPSGANVLTF.

This clonotype was counted between two and nine times. The chain uses TRBV7-6 and TRBJ1-3; weak D call: TRBD1 (6 bases). Germline-derived CDR1 and CDR2 are SGHVS and FNYEAQ. The germline V and J ends were trimmed by 3 bases and 3 bases, with 12 bases remaining between them. CDR3 length: 15 amino acids. The CDR3 region is CASSFGQPGGNTIYF. The CDR3 DNA sequence: TGTGCCAGCAGCTTCGGACAGCCCGGTGGAAACACCATATATTTT.

In this sample, this clonotype turned up many times. The chain has TRBV3-1 and TRBJ2-5; 8 bases agree with TRBD1. V gave up 2 bases and J gave up 3 bases; unmatched junction bases: 2. CDR3 length: 14 residues. Per germline, CDR1 LGHDT and CDR2 YNNKEL (reference sequence). The chain's CDR3 is CASSQSGQEETQYF. CDR3 DNA: TGTGCCAGCAGCCAATCGGGACAGGAAGAGACCCAGTACTTC.

This clonotype turned up a few times. CDR3 sequence reads: CASRQGSGGGPLTREFF. The DNA of the CDR3 is TGTGCCAGCAGGCAAGGGAGTGGGGGGGGCCCTTTAACGCGAGAGTTCTTC. The genes are TRBV12-3 or TRBV12-4 and TRBJ2-1; D possibly corresponds to TRBD2 (7 bases). The CDR3 covers 17 residues. V was clipped by 6 bases and J by 14 bases, with 32 bases between them.

The rearrangement links TRBV29-1 to TRBJ2-1; no clear D gene. CDR3 length equals 13 residues. Germline CDR1 is SQVTM and CDR2 is ANQGSEA. Between the trimmed V and J ends, which lost 2 bases and 4 bases, there was a span of 9 bases. The CDR3 is CSVERMGYNEQFF. Here the CDR3 DNA reads TGCAGCGTTGAAAGAATGGGATACAATGAGCAGTTCTTC.

This clonotype was seen a handful of times. The chain joins TRBV19 to TRBJ1-6; perhaps TRBD1 as D (6 bases). The CDR3 contains 13 residues. Germline loops: CDR1 LNHDA, CDR2 SQIVND (reference sequence). V shed 4 bases and J shed 7 bases, with 8 bases lying between them. The CDR3 here is CASSTGENSPLHF. DNA of the CDR3: TGTGCCAGTAGTACAGGGGAAAATTCACCCCTCCACTTT. Full variable domain (outside the CDR3, taken from reference TRBV19 and TRBJ1-6): DGGITQSPKYLFRKEGQNVTLSCEQNLNHDAMYWYRQDPGQGLRLIYYSQIVNDFQKGDIAEGYSVSREKKESFPLTVTSAQKNPTAFYLCASSTGENSPLHFGNGTRLTVT.

This clonotype was observed a few times. The chain joins TRBV6-1 to TRBJ2-1; the D call may be TRBD1 or TRBD2 (5 bases each). CDR1 MNHNS and CDR2 SASEGT come from the germline V gene. The CDR3 is 13 residues long. V lost 6 bases, J lost 8 bases, and 14 bases lay in between. The CDR3 spells CASSSEGLDEQFF. CDR3 coding DNA: TGTGCCAGCAGCAGTGAGGGGCTCGATGAGCAGTTCTTC.

In its sample, this clonotype was seen a few times. The V and J genes are TRBV20-1 and TRBJ2-3, with TRBD2 matching 7 bases. Looked up from germline, CDR1 is DFQATT and CDR2 is SNEGSKA (reference sequence). CDR3 length: 13 amino acids. Germline trimming cut 5 bases from V and 5 bases from J; bases unmatched to any gene: 7. The DNA of the CDR3 is TGCAGTGCTCCCCGGCCTAGCGGAGATACGCAGTATTTT. Translation gives CSAPRPSGDTQYF.

This clonotype was detected a few times. Since a much larger clone is just one base distant, this may be a read error. This rearrangement joins TRBV2 to TRBJ1-5; D ambiguous. This CDR3 is built from 14 residues. In germline, CDR1 is SNHLY, CDR2 FYNNEI. The V gene lost 4 bases and the J gene lost 0 bases, with 7 bases spanning the gap. CDR3 loop: CASSAQDSNQPQHF. DNA of the CDR3: TGTGCCAGCAGTGCGCAGGATAGCAATCAGCCCCAGCATTTT.

Comments on this clonotype: Germline and junction disagree at one end, which may indicate a read error. This chain uses TRBV28 with TRBJ2-4, with D possibly being TRBD1 (6 bases). This CDR3 has 19 residues. Per the germline V gene, CDR1 is MDHEN and CDR2 is SYDVKM. In nucleotides, the CDR3 is TGTGCCGGCAGTCTTCGTCGCCTTGGGACACCACTAGCCAAAAACATTCAGTACTTC. Amino acid sequence: CAGSLRRLGTPLAKNIQYF. Based on the CDR3 plus reference TRBV28 and TRBJ2-4, the full variable domain is DVKVTQSSRYLVKRTGEKVFLECVQDMDHENMFWYRQDPGLGLRLIYFSYDVKMKEKGDIPEGYSVSREKKERFSLILESASTNQTSMYLCAGSLRRLGTPLAKNIQYFGAGTRLSVL.

This clonotype was picked up many times. J is TRBJ1-5 and V is TRBV2; D uncertain. The germline CDR1 and CDR2 sequences are SNHLY and FYNNEI. V lost 4 bases, J lost 1 base, and 11 bases lay in between. This CDR3 comprises 15 residues. CDR3 region: CASSADGGSNQPQHF. In DNA form, the CDR3 reads TGTGCCAGCAGTGCCGACGGTGGGAGCAATCAGCCCCAGCATTTT. Full variable domain (rest looked up from reference TRBV2 and TRBJ1-5): EPEVTQTPSHQVTQMGQEVILRCVPISNHLYFYWYRQILGQKVEFLVSFYNNEISEKSEIFDDQFSVERPDGSNFTLKIRSTKLEDSAMYFCASSADGGSNQPQHFGDGTRLSIL.

Comment on this clonotype: The junction shows a germline mismatch at one end, possibly a read error. The chain has TRBV5-1 and TRBJ2-7; possible D gene TRBD1, 5 bases. The J call is in doubt because the DNA end fits TRBJ2-1 better. Germline-derived CDR1 and CDR2 are SGHRS and YFSETQ. The CDR3 runs 13 residues. CDR3 residues: CASSPDSSYEQFF. CDR3 bases: TGTGCCAGCAGCCCCGACAGCTCCTACGAGCAGTTCTTC.

This clonotype has ten or more counts. The CDR3 sequence: CASADEGPQHF. The CDR3 bases are TGTGCCAGCGCCGACGAAGGGCCCCAGCATTTT. The chain carries TRBV2 and TRBJ1-5, with D hard to call. The V end was cut by 8 bases, the J end by 9 bases, with 11 bases between. The CDR3 contains 11 residues. Germline CDR1 is SNHLY and CDR2 is FYNNEI.

This clonotype was seen at least ten times. This chain uses TRBV4-1 with TRBJ2-3, with TRBD2 as a possible D gene (5 bases). The CDR3 is 14 residues long. The germline V gene encodes CDR1 MGHRA and CDR2 YSYEKL. V lost 4 bases to trimming and J lost 5 bases, with 13 bases between them. CDR3 amino acids: CASSRGSGIDTQYF. CDR3 DNA sequence: TGCGCCAGCAGCCGAGGTTCGGGAATAGATACGCAGTATTTT.

The CDR3, as DNA: TGTGCCAGCAGCGTAACGACAGGGCTACACAATGAGCAGTTCTTC. Amino acids: CASSVTTGLHNEQFF. The rearrangement links TRBV9 to TRBJ2-1, with 7 bases that match TRBD1. V lost 1 base to trimming and J lost 5 bases; unmatched junction nucleotides: 6. The V gene's germline CDR1 is SGDLS and CDR2 YYNGEE. CDR3 length equals 15 residues. Full variable domain (missing parts from reference TRBV9 and TRBJ2-1): DSGVTQTPKHLITATGQRVTLRCSPRSGDLSVYWYQQSLDQGLQFLIQYYNGEERAKGNILERFSAQQFPDLHSELNLSSLELGDSALYFCASSVTTGLHNEQFFGPGTRLTVL.

This chain connects TRBV4-2 to TRBJ2-2; the match to TRBD2 covers 11 bases. The CDR3 is 16 amino acids. Germline assignment: CDR1 LGHNA and CDR2 YNFKEQ. J gave up 4 bases and V 1 base, and 2 bases lay outside the gene matches. CDR3 amino acids: CASSQAGTSGTGELFF. The CDR3, as DNA: TGTGCCAGCAGCCAAGCGGGGACTAGCGGCACCGGGGAGCTGTTTTTT.

The chain uses TRBV25-1 and TRBJ1-1; 8 nucleotides match TRBD1. V was pared by 6 bases and J by 3 bases, with 15 bases of the junction left unmatched. Germline V gene sequence: CDR1 MGHDK, CDR2 SYGVNS. The CDR3 contains 17 residues. The DNA for the CDR3 is TGTGCCAGCAGCGCCACCCGCAGGGGGCTGGCGTACACTGAAGCTTTCTTT. It codes for CASSATRRGLAYTEAFF.

The sample holds a few counts of this clonotype. The rearrangement joins TRBV30 to TRBJ2-1, with 8 bases identical to TRBD2. This CDR3 spans 15 amino acids. The J segment lost 7 bases and the V segment lost 2 bases, leaving 10 bases of the junction unmatched. Germline CDR1 is GTSNPN and CDR2 is SVGIG (reference sequence). In nucleotides, the CDR3 is TGTGCCTGGAGTCCGCGGGGGGTGGGTCGAAATGAGCAGTTCTTC. It specifies CAWSPRGVGRNEQFF.

This clonotype has a count of ten or more. The rearrangement joins TRBV12-3 or TRBV12-4 to TRBJ1-1; 8 positions match TRBD1. This CDR3 is 14 amino acids long. Trimming cost V 6 bases and J 4 bases; bases outside gene matches: 7. CDR3 residues: CASRPMDRATEAFF. The CDR3 DNA sequence: TGTGCCAGCAGGCCGATGGACAGGGCCACTGAAGCTTTCTTT.